This T cell receptor (beta chain) was captured by sequencing in a study of blood T cell repertoires in COVID-19. Study-wide context: Whether acute or convalescent, the COVID-19 samples came from the United States, Italy and Spain. Nucleic acid was either cDNA or gDNA, and it came from T cells, B-cell-depleted T cells, or PBMCs.

As handled by the study authors: Estimation of nucleated cell counts relied on the amplification of reference gene primers. Assay used: immunoSEQ multiplex PCR; TCRdb lists only in-frame clones, some missing. V and J calls and clone size are as listed in that table; D and trimming were resolved from the DNA. The profile shows 85,000 to 130,000 clones, about 89% of them singletons. V was cut by 4 bases and J by 7 bases, with 21 bases left in between. The germline CDR1 and CDR2 sequences are SGHRS and YFSETQ. This CDR3 has 16 residues. Sample: peripheral blood. V gene TRBV5-1 combines with J gene TRBJ1-3, with TRBD1 as a possible D gene (6 bases). The origin of this receptor is a man in his fifties with acute or convalescent COVID-19. The CDR3 loop reads CASSPGSRGPLNTIYF. In nucleotides, the CDR3 is TGCGCCAGCAGCCCTGGGAGCAGGGGTCCTCTCAACACCATATATTTT. Combining the CDR3 with reference TRBV5-1 and TRBJ1-3 gives the whole variable domain KAGVTQTPRYLIKTRGQQVTLSCSPISGHRSVSWYQQTPGQGLQFLFEYFSETQRNKGNFPGRFSGRQFSNSRSEMNVSTLELGDSALYLCASSPGSRGPLNTIYFGEGSWLTVV.